This T cell receptor (beta chain) was identified during a study of OX40 agonist ivuxolimab in advanced cancers. Study summary: Patients were dosed with the agonistic anti-OX40 (CD134) antibody ivuxolimab.

The germline gives CDR1 ENHRY, CDR2 SYGVKD. The germline V and J ends were trimmed by 8 bases and 1 base, with 11 bases remaining between them. The CDR3 extends over 13 amino acids. Clones were sequenced by immunoSEQ multiplex PCR, and TCRdb holds only the in-frame ones, with some missing. Here the sample spans 65,000 to 75,000 clones, 82% being singletons. Broader study findings: CD4+ T cells averaged fewer expanded clones than CD8+ T cells.

This clone showed up just a few times. Its target is unknown. This sequence joins TRBV10-3 and TRBJ1-1; weak D call: TRBD1 (6 bases). The sequence came from an adult with an advanced solid tumor such as melanoma, head and neck, liver or kidney cancer. Sequencing was performed on CD4+ or CD8+ T cells sorted from blood, taken in a trial of the OX40 agonist ivuxolimab. For the CDR3, the DNA is TGTGCCATCCGTTGGGGACAGAACACTGAAGCTTTCTTT. The encoded protein is CAIRWGQNTEAFF.